This T cell receptor beta chain was sequenced in a study of OX40 agonist ivuxolimab in advanced cancers. Describing the broader study: Ivuxolimab was a fully human IgG2 agonistic monoclonal antibody targeting the costimulatory receptor OX40 (CD134). Partial responses occurred in three dose-escalation patients: two with cutaneous melanoma and one with hepatocellular carcinoma. In the dose-escalation cohort, over 65% of patients were male, and the mean age was approximately 60 years, with a range of about 20 to 79. The point of sequencing TCRbeta in the periphery was to test whether ivuxolimab changed TCR sequence diversity and drove clonal T-cell expansion. The paper covers the monotherapy dose-escalation part of the phase I ivuxolimab trial, which included N of about 56 patients. Of the roughly 51 dose-escalation patients, hepatocellular carcinoma was present in approximately 20, melanoma in approximately 15, renal cell carcinoma in 9 and head and neck cancer in 9. Patients were allowed to have had prior anti-PD-1, anti-PD-L1 or anti-CTLA-4 therapy, and roughly two fifths of the dose-escalation patients had been treated with checkpoint inhibitors. Intravenous ivuxolimab was administered to patients every 2 weeks at six dose levels: 0.01, 0.1, 0.3, 1.5, 3 and 10 mg/kg.

The trial excluded patients who had a history of autoimmune disease or were on systemic immunosuppression. In every dose cohort, peripheral blood was drawn for TCR sequencing at baseline, cycle 4 day 1, and cycle 7 day 1. Samples came from an open-label, multicenter, first-in-human phase I dose-escalation trial of ivuxolimab. The trial enrolled adults with locally advanced or metastatic head and neck squamous cell, hepatocellular, melanoma or renal cell carcinoma. CD4+ and CD8+ T cells were sorted separately from peripheral blood before TCR sequencing. In regard to this clone: Its antigen is unknown. Base qualities are missing; no much larger clone stands one base away.

To sequence the TCRbeta CDR3 region, genomic DNA was isolated from the sorted cells. The immunoSEQ Assay was used to sequence the TCRbeta CDR3 regions. TCRdb provides this immuneACCESS table in a form limited to in-frame rearrangements. Some clones are lacking; in checked studies, under half of them reflect an unresolved V gene, and why the rest are absent is not known. The sample data list fewer than 200,000 clones, and under 95% of these were observed just once. Clones ranked in the top ten supply 0.31% of the sample. Trimming takes 6 bases from V and 8 bases from J, and the germline ends sit 14 bases apart. CDR1 KGHSH and CDR2 LQKENI are derived from the germline V gene. There are 13 amino acids in the CDR3, from cysteine to phenylalanine inclusive. Just the 39-base CDR3 DNA is kept, in frame starting at base 1. General findings and caveats noted by the study authors: Low levels of normalized T-cell clonal expansion were also seen in some nonresponding patients. In partial responders in the 0.1-3.0 mg/kg groups, normalized peripheral clonal expansion was found to be among the lowest, especially among CD8+ T cells. Clonal expansion of both CD4+ and CD8+ blood T cells was observed from baseline to week 6 at doses 0.1 to 3.0 mg/kg. After ivuxolimab, CD8+ T cells had more expanded clones than CD4+ T cells on average. The antigen specificity of the clonally expanded peripheral T cells was not determined.

The material was CD4+ or CD8+ T cells sorted from blood, obtained in a trial of the OX40 agonist ivuxolimab. The chain couples TRBV18 to TRBJ2-1, with the D gene not clear enough to name. The clonotype comes from an adult with an advanced solid tumor such as melanoma, head and neck, liver or kidney cancer. The nucleotide sequence reads TGTGCCAGCTCTCCCTACGGGCTCGATGAGCAGTTCTTC. Its amino acids are CASSPYGLDEQFF.